These T cell receptor beta chains were read from a single sample in a study of shared clonotypes between healthy human individuals. Profiled with immunoSEQ multiplex PCR; TCRdb holds only in-frame clones, not every one. The sample lists about 2.4 million clones, roughly 93% occurring once. Sequencing was performed on naive CD4+ T cells from PBMCs. These receptors were taken from a man aged 18-30 years in good health. Some clones in this sample may be carry-over from other donors' samples. Each CDR3 is given with its conserved first and last residue. Each record gives: CDR3 protein, CDR3 DNA, CDR3 length, D gene, clone size, J gene, V gene. The D gene is left open where the match is weak. Clone size is not always given. Where it is, it says once, few, many or a class for expanded clones.

CDR3 protein: CASSLWGATTQPQHF; CDR3 DNA: TGTGCCAGCAGTTTGTGGGGGGCCACCACTCAGCCCCAGCATTTT; CDR3 length: 15; D gene: -; clone size: -; J gene: TRBJ1-5; V gene: TRBV28
CDR3 protein: CASSARQNNYGYTF; CDR3 DNA: TGTGCCAGCAGCGCCCGACAGAATAACTATGGCTACACCTTC; CDR3 length: 14; D gene: -; clone size: -; J gene: TRBJ1-2; V gene: TRBV5-5
CDR3 protein: CASSLDGLSYEQYF; CDR3 DNA: TGTGCCAGCAGCTTGGATGGTTTAAGTTACGAGCAGTACTTC; CDR3 length: 14; D gene: -; clone size: -; J gene: TRBJ2-7; V gene: TRBV5-5
CDR3 protein: CSVVGQFTDTQYF; CDR3 DNA: TGCAGCGTTGTCGGACAGTTCACAGATACGCAGTATTTT; CDR3 length: 13; D gene: -; clone size: -; J gene: TRBJ2-3; V gene: TRBV29-1
CDR3 protein: CASSQVGGVTEAFF; CDR3 DNA: TGTGCCAGCAGCCAAGTGGGGGGTGTCACTGAAGCTTTCTTT; CDR3 length: 14; D gene: -; clone size: -; J gene: TRBJ1-1; V gene: TRBV6-6
CDR3 protein: CASSEMGAIPSYGYTF; CDR3 DNA: TGTGCCAGCAGTGAAATGGGGGCTATACCGTCCTATGGCTACACCTTC; CDR3 length: 16; D gene: -; clone size: -; J gene: TRBJ1-2; V gene: TRBV6-1
CDR3 protein: CASSPLGTTNYGYTF; CDR3 DNA: TGTGCCAGCAGTCCCCTCGGGACAACCAACTATGGCTACACCTTC; CDR3 length: 15; D gene: -; clone size: -; J gene: TRBJ1-2; V gene: TRBV28
CDR3 protein: CASSLATYSSNQPQHF; CDR3 DNA: TGTGCCAGCAGCTTAGCGACCTACAGTAGCAATCAGCCCCAGCATTTT; CDR3 length: 16; D gene: -; clone size: -; J gene: TRBJ1-5; V gene: TRBV7-9
CDR3 protein: CASSPGPLNEKLFF; CDR3 DNA: TGTGCCAGCAGCCCGGGTCCCCTTAATGAAAAACTGTTTTTT; CDR3 length: 14; D gene: -; clone size: -; J gene: TRBJ1-4; V gene: TRBV7-6
CDR3 protein: CASRVTGDYEQYF; CDR3 DNA: TGTGCCAGCAGAGTAACCGGGGACTACGAGCAGTACTTC; CDR3 length: 13; D gene: -; clone size: -; J gene: TRBJ2-7; V gene: TRBV28
CDR3 protein: CASSFSGTGVGNTIYF; CDR3 DNA: TGTGCCAGCAGCTTCTCCGGGACAGGGGTAGGAAACACCATATATTTT; CDR3 length: 16; D gene: TRBD1; clone size: -; J gene: TRBJ1-3; V gene: TRBV7-3
CDR3 protein: CASSLFGQPNTEAFF; CDR3 DNA: TGTGCCAGCAGTTTATTTGGACAACCGAACACTGAAGCTTTCTTT; CDR3 length: 15; D gene: -; clone size: -; J gene: TRBJ1-1; V gene: TRBV27
CDR3 protein: CASSSQSGSGNTIYF; CDR3 DNA: TGTGCCAGCAGCTCTCAGAGTGGTTCTGGAAACACCATATATTTT; CDR3 length: 15; D gene: -; clone size: -; J gene: TRBJ1-3; V gene: TRBV11-2
CDR3 protein: CASSGRQGRETQYF; CDR3 DNA: TGTGCCAGCAGCGGTCGACAGGGGAGGGAGACCCAGTACTTC; CDR3 length: 14; D gene: TRBD1; clone size: -; J gene: TRBJ2-5; V gene: TRBV9
CDR3 protein: CAWSGQGDLYGYTF; CDR3 DNA: TGTGCCTGGAGTGGACAGGGGGATCTCTATGGCTACACCTTC; CDR3 length: 14; D gene: TRBD1; clone size: -; J gene: TRBJ1-2; V gene: TRBV30
CDR3 protein: CASSSTGLTYEQYF; CDR3 DNA: TGCGCCAGCAGCTCCACCGGGTTAACCTACGAGCAGTACTTC; CDR3 length: 14; D gene: -; clone size: -; J gene: TRBJ2-7; V gene: TRBV5-1
CDR3 protein: CASGLAGYNEQFF; CDR3 DNA: TGTGCCAGCGGGCTAGCGGGATACAATGAGCAGTTCTTC; CDR3 length: 13; D gene: TRBD2; clone size: -; J gene: TRBJ2-1; V gene: TRBV7-3
CDR3 protein: CASSGPRTGGEKLFF; CDR3 DNA: TGTGCCAGCAGCGGGCCTCGGACAGGGGGCGAAAAACTGTTTTTT; CDR3 length: 15; D gene: TRBD1; clone size: -; J gene: TRBJ1-4; V gene: TRBV9
CDR3 protein: CASQDTRDEQFF; CDR3 DNA: TGTGCCAGCCAAGACACAAGGGATGAGCAGTTCTTC; CDR3 length: 12; D gene: -; clone size: -; J gene: TRBJ2-1; V gene: TRBV21-1
CDR3 protein: CASSPRAGLGYTF; CDR3 DNA: TGTGCCAGCAGCCCCAGAGCAGGGCTTGGCTACACCTTC; CDR3 length: 13; D gene: -; clone size: -; J gene: TRBJ1-2; V gene: TRBV7-2
CDR3 protein: CASSPRGFGELFF; CDR3 DNA: TGTGCCAGCTCACCACGAGGGTTCGGGGAGCTGTTTTTT; CDR3 length: 13; D gene: -; clone size: -; J gene: TRBJ2-2; V gene: TRBV18
CDR3 protein: CASSAGPANEKLFF; CDR3 DNA: TGTGCCAGCAGCGCCGGACCGGCTAATGAAAAACTGTTTTTT; CDR3 length: 14; D gene: -; clone size: -; J gene: TRBJ1-4; V gene: TRBV9
CDR3 protein: CASSEGTSYTGELFF; CDR3 DNA: TGTGCCAGCAGTGAAGGGACTAGCTACACCGGGGAGCTGTTTTTT; CDR3 length: 15; D gene: TRBD2; clone size: once; J gene: TRBJ2-2; V gene: TRBV2
CDR3 protein: CAISEGVMNTEAFF; CDR3 DNA: TGTGCCATCAGTGAGGGGGTAATGAACACTGAAGCTTTCTTT; CDR3 length: 14; D gene: -; clone size: -; J gene: TRBJ1-1; V gene: TRBV10-3
CDR3 protein: CASSLSQGNNEQFF; CDR3 DNA: TGTGCCAGCAGCCTGTCACAGGGGAACAATGAGCAGTTCTTC; CDR3 length: 14; D gene: TRBD1; clone size: -; J gene: TRBJ2-1; V gene: TRBV11-3
CDR3 protein: CAWSVKSTEAFF; CDR3 DNA: TGTGCCTGGAGTGTAAAATCGACTGAAGCTTTCTTT; CDR3 length: 12; D gene: -; clone size: -; J gene: TRBJ1-1; V gene: TRBV30
CDR3 protein: CASSTQGEETQYF; CDR3 DNA: TGTGCCAGCAGTACACAGGGTGAGGAGACCCAGTACTTC; CDR3 length: 13; D gene: -; clone size: -; J gene: TRBJ2-5; V gene: TRBV2
CDR3 protein: CASSPNQGVSNQPQHF; CDR3 DNA: TGTGCCAGCTCACCCAACCAAGGGGTGAGCAATCAGCCCCAGCATTTT; CDR3 length: 16; D gene: -; clone size: few; J gene: TRBJ1-5; V gene: TRBV18
CDR3 protein: CASSSPLWGTTGGYTF; CDR3 DNA: TGTGCCAGCAGTTCCCCCCTTTGGGGGACGACCGGGGGCTACACCTTC; CDR3 length: 16; D gene: -; clone size: -; J gene: TRBJ1-2; V gene: TRBV28
CDR3 protein: CASSSDSYGYTF; CDR3 DNA: TGTGCCAGCAGCTCCGACAGCTATGGCTACACCTTC; CDR3 length: 12; D gene: -; clone size: few; J gene: TRBJ1-2; V gene: TRBV7-9
CDR3 protein: CASSPRGSGSYEQYF; CDR3 DNA: TGTGCCAGCAGCCCCCGGGGTAGCGGCTCCTACGAGCAGTACTTC; CDR3 length: 15; D gene: -; clone size: -; J gene: TRBJ2-7; V gene: TRBV7-2
CDR3 protein: CAISESNLGALGGETQYF; CDR3 DNA: TGTGCCATCAGTGAGTCGAATTTGGGGGCCCTTGGTGGAGAGACCCAGTACTTC; CDR3 length: 18; D gene: -; clone size: -; J gene: TRBJ2-5; V gene: TRBV10-3
CDR3 protein: CASSLLGGPDTQYF; CDR3 DNA: TGTGCCAGCAGCCTCCTCGGGGGGCCAGATACGCAGTATTTT; CDR3 length: 14; D gene: -; clone size: -; J gene: TRBJ2-3; V gene: TRBV5-4
CDR3 protein: CASSPQGSNPYGYTF; CDR3 DNA: TGTGCCAGCAGCCCCCAGGGGTCAAACCCCTATGGCTACACCTTC; CDR3 length: 15; D gene: -; clone size: -; J gene: TRBJ1-2; V gene: TRBV7-2
CDR3 protein: CASSLSPAETQYF; CDR3 DNA: TGCGCCAGCAGCTTGTCTCCTGCGGAGACCCAGTACTTC; CDR3 length: 13; D gene: -; clone size: -; J gene: TRBJ2-5; V gene: TRBV5-1
CDR3 protein: CASSPGTAFISNYGYTF; CDR3 DNA: TGTGCCAGCAGCCCCGGGACAGCATTTATTTCTAACTATGGCTACACCTTC; CDR3 length: 17; D gene: TRBD1; clone size: -; J gene: TRBJ1-2; V gene: TRBV6-4
CDR3 protein: CAISESLGGRIYNEQFF; CDR3 DNA: TGTGCCATCAGTGAGTCGCTTGGTGGGAGGATCTACAATGAGCAGTTCTTC; CDR3 length: 17; D gene: -; clone size: once; J gene: TRBJ2-1; V gene: TRBV10-3
CDR3 protein: CASSQASWDTQYF; CDR3 DNA: TGTGCCAGCAGCCAAGCTTCATGGGATACGCAGTATTTT; CDR3 length: 13; D gene: -; clone size: -; J gene: TRBJ2-3; V gene: TRBV14
CDR3 protein: CASSGTGMLETQYF; CDR3 DNA: TGCGCCAGCAGCGGGACTGGGATGTTGGAGACCCAGTACTTC; CDR3 length: 14; D gene: -; clone size: -; J gene: TRBJ2-5; V gene: TRBV5-1
CDR3 protein: CASSPTSGRTYEQYF; CDR3 DNA: TGTGCCAGCAGCCCGACTAGCGGGAGAACCTACGAGCAGTACTTC; CDR3 length: 15; D gene: TRBD2; clone size: -; J gene: TRBJ2-7; V gene: TRBV14
CDR3 protein: CASSYPQGGDEKLFF; CDR3 DNA: TGTGCCAGCAGTTACCCCCAGGGGGGTGATGAAAAACTGTTTTTT; CDR3 length: 15; D gene: TRBD1; clone size: once; J gene: TRBJ1-4; V gene: TRBV6-5
CDR3 protein: CASSLLGLYEQYF; CDR3 DNA: TGTGCCAGCAGCCTCCTTGGGCTCTACGAGCAGTACTTC; CDR3 length: 13; D gene: -; clone size: -; J gene: TRBJ2-7; V gene: TRBV7-2
CDR3 protein: CASSIAVSYEQYF; CDR3 DNA: TGTGCCAGTAGTATAGCGGTGTCCTACGAGCAGTACTTC; CDR3 length: 13; D gene: -; clone size: -; J gene: TRBJ2-7; V gene: TRBV19
CDR3 protein: CASSFSTDTQYF; CDR3 DNA: TGTGCCAGCAGCTTCAGTACAGATACGCAGTATTTT; CDR3 length: 12; D gene: -; clone size: -; J gene: TRBJ2-3; V gene: TRBV11-2
CDR3 protein: CASSQGQGIQETQYF; CDR3 DNA: TGTGCCAGCTCTCAGGGACAGGGGATCCAAGAGACCCAGTACTTC; CDR3 length: 15; D gene: TRBD1; clone size: -; J gene: TRBJ2-5; V gene: TRBV11-3
CDR3 protein: CASSQERGAAKNIQYF; CDR3 DNA: TGTGCCAGCAGCCAAGAAAGGGGGGCGGCCAAAAACATTCAGTACTTC; CDR3 length: 16; D gene: -; clone size: -; J gene: TRBJ2-4; V gene: TRBV4-2
CDR3 protein: CAWSLSGSYNEQFF; CDR3 DNA: TGTGCCTGGAGCCTTAGCGGGAGCTACAATGAGCAGTTCTTC; CDR3 length: 14; D gene: TRBD2; clone size: -; J gene: TRBJ2-1; V gene: TRBV30
CDR3 protein: CASSVGVGDSIFF; CDR3 DNA: TGTGCCAGCAGCGTAGGAGTAGGGGATTCTATATTTTTT; CDR3 length: 13; D gene: -; clone size: -; J gene: TRBJ1-4; V gene: TRBV9
CDR3 protein: CASSILRGSPTYEQYF; CDR3 DNA: TGTGCCAGTAGTATCCTCAGGGGAAGTCCCACCTACGAGCAGTACTTC; CDR3 length: 16; D gene: -; clone size: -; J gene: TRBJ2-7; V gene: TRBV19
CDR3 protein: CASSDPGTGQYF; CDR3 DNA: TGTGCCAGCAGTGACCCTGGTACCGGGCAGTACTTC; CDR3 length: 12; D gene: -; clone size: -; J gene: TRBJ2-5; V gene: TRBV2
CDR3 protein: CASSEAWNNQPQHF; CDR3 DNA: TGTGCCAGCAGTGAAGCGTGGAACAACCAGCCCCAGCATTTT; CDR3 length: 14; D gene: -; clone size: -; J gene: TRBJ1-5; V gene: TRBV6-1
CDR3 protein: CASSLTPLGQGSYGYTF; CDR3 DNA: TGTGCCAGCAGTTTAACCCCCCTGGGACAGGGATCCTATGGCTACACCTTC; CDR3 length: 17; D gene: TRBD1; clone size: -; J gene: TRBJ1-2; V gene: TRBV28
CDR3 protein: CASSEGWENTEAFF; CDR3 DNA: TGTGCCAGCAGTGAAGGGTGGGAGAACACTGAAGCTTTCTTT; CDR3 length: 14; D gene: -; clone size: few; J gene: TRBJ1-1; V gene: TRBV2
CDR3 protein: CASSRRGGTGLAGELFF; CDR3 DNA: TGTGCCAGCAGCCGGAGGGGGGGGACAGGGTTGGCCGGGGAGCTGTTTTTT; CDR3 length: 17; D gene: TRBD1; clone size: once; J gene: TRBJ2-2; V gene: TRBV5-4
CDR3 protein: CASRKTGESGANVLTF; CDR3 DNA: TGTGCCAGTAGAAAGACAGGGGAATCTGGGGCCAACGTCCTGACTTTC; CDR3 length: 16; D gene: TRBD1; clone size: -; J gene: TRBJ2-6; V gene: TRBV19
CDR3 protein: CASSLRTSGGTDTQYF; CDR3 DNA: TGTGCCAGCAGCCTCCGGACTAGCGGGGGCACAGATACGCAGTATTTT; CDR3 length: 16; D gene: TRBD2; clone size: -; J gene: TRBJ2-3; V gene: TRBV5-5
CDR3 protein: CASRRTSGNSYEQYF; CDR3 DNA: TGTGCCAGCCGGAGGACTAGCGGGAACTCCTACGAGCAGTACTTC; CDR3 length: 15; D gene: TRBD2; clone size: once; J gene: TRBJ2-7; V gene: TRBV7-8